This TCR beta chain was captured in a study of blood T cell repertoires in COVID-19. Study-level information: Sites across the United States, Italy and Spain contributed samples from acute and convalescent COVID-19. T cells, B-cell-depleted T cells, or PBMCs provided the cDNA or gDNA that served as material.

Original processing methods: Nucleated cell number was recorded as an estimate derived from reference gene primer amplification. The data were produced by immunoSEQ multiplex PCR, yet TCRdb's version contains in-frame clones alone and is incomplete. The DNA gave D and trimming, while V, J and clone size come from that table. The table lists under 200,000 clones, 65% to 85% of them singletons, with less than 3% in the top ten. CDR3 length equals 12 residues. The sequencing input was peripheral blood. J is TRBJ2-1 and V is TRBV21-1; the table's D call of TRBD2 was not tested on the DNA. TRBV21-1 is noted as a pseudogene. The sequence derives from a woman aged 55-70 years with acute or convalescent COVID-19. CDR3 sequence reads: CASIPGYNEQFF. In DNA, the CDR3 is TGTGCCAGCATCCCCGGCTACAATGAGCAGTTCTTC.